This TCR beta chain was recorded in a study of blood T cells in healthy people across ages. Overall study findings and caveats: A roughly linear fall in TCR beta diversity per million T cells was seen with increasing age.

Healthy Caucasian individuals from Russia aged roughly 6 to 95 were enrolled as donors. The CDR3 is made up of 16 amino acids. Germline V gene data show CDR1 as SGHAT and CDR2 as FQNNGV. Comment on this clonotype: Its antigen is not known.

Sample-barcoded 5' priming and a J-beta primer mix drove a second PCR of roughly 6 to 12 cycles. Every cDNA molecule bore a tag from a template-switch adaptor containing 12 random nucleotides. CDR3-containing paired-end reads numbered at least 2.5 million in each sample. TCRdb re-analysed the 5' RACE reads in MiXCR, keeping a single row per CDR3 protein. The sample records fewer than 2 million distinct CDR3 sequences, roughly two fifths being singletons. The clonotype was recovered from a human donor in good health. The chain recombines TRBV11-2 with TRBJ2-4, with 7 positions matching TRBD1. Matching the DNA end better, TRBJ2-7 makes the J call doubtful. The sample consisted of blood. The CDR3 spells CASSFVLTGFQYEQYF. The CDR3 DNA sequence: TGTGCCAGCAGCTTTGTCCTGACAGGGTTCCAGTACGAGCAGTACTTC.